This note documents a single TCR beta chain sequence. Its target is not known. This CDR3 spans 19 amino acids. With 0 bases clipped from V and 4 bases from J, the junction kept 14 bases outside the gene matches. In germline, CDR1 is LGHNA, CDR2 YNFKEQ. cDNA reverse transcribed from extracted RNA served as the sequencing template. The protocol was immunoSEQ multiplex PCR, while the TCRdb copy is restricted to in-frame clones and leaves out a portion. The sample holds 110,000 or so clones, 50% to 65% seen once. These data are taken from a study of CD8+ T cells in alopecia areata. Whole-study context: After 6 to 18 months of tofacitinib, follow-up continued 6 months off drug. Treated patients' severity was scored by percentage of affected scalp area. Regarding the study as a whole: Within the top 100, expanded CD8+ clones significantly decreased with tofacitinib, as did scalp clonality. Clonality was higher in lesional than normal scalp, especially in alopecia totalis/universalis.

Indicated treatment: oral pan-JAK inhibitor, 5-10 mg twice daily. This receptor was identified in a human donor with alopecia areata. This chain joins TRBV4-2 and TRBJ2-5; 10 nucleotides match TRBD2. The sample in question was CD4+ T cells sorted from blood, obtained at week 24, from a patient treated with tofacitinib. CDR3 amino acids: CASSQDRLAGVTGRETQYF. The CDR3 DNA follows: TGTGCCAGCAGCCAAGACCGGCTAGCGGGGGTTACCGGGAGAGAGACCCAGTACTTC.